This TCR beta chain appears in the sequencing data of a study of persistence of HIV-infected CD4 T cells. Study background: Donors had been on suppressive ART for a median of around 8 years.

Germline V CDR1 and CDR2: LNHNV, YYDKDF (reference sequence). V dropped 0 bases and J dropped 0 bases, with 8 bases sitting between them. The CDR3 is 16 residues long. Comment on this clone: Its specificity is not known.

Study outcomes and limitations: TCRbeta richness was lower in CMV- and Gag-responding cells than in anti-CD3/anti-CD28-responding cells.

The stimulus was an HIV-1 Gag 15-mer peptide pool, about 1 ug/peptide/mL. Responding CD4+ T cells were sorted by upregulation of both CD40 ligand and CD69. These HIV-1-infected adults initiated suppressive ART in chronic infection. CD8-depleted PBMCs were stimulated less than 20 hours with anti-CD28/CD49d costimulation, CD40-blocking antibody and enfuvirtide. The libraries were made with immunoSEQ version 4 in survey mode. The data were produced by immunoSEQ multiplex PCR, yet TCRdb's version contains in-frame clones alone and is incomplete. This table holds around 32,000 clones, roughly 71% found once.

The receptor was derived from an adult man with HIV who was CMV-seropositive. The rearrangement links TRBV15 to TRBJ2-2, with D possibly TRBD2 on 5 matching bases. The sample here was CD4+ T cells sorted from PBMCs after approximately 19-hour stimulation, taken from a patient who received antiretroviral therapy. The CDR3 reads CATSRDFGTNTGELFF. In nucleotides, the CDR3 is TGTGCCACCAGCAGAGATTTCGGGACGAACACCGGGGAGCTGTTTTTT.